What follows describes a single TCR beta chain. Its antigen is undetermined. This specimen belongs to a study of shared clonotypes between healthy human individuals. CD45RO-negative CD8 cells positively selected for CCR7 made up the naive population, which excluded terminally differentiated effector memory CD45RA+ cells. Deep-level running was used for the assay. The data were produced by immunoSEQ multiplex PCR, yet TCRdb's version contains in-frame clones alone and is incomplete. The profile shows about 590,000 clones, about 95% of them singletons. The CDR3 loop spans 13 amino acids. CDR1 is MDHEN and CDR2 is SYDVKM in the germline V gene. Deletions cut 2 bases from V and 6 bases from J, with 11 bases between. Findings and caveats of the study: Estimated clonotype richness was generally higher in naive than memory subsets.

The TCR comes from a woman in her twenties or thirties in good health. V and J are TRBV28 and TRBJ2-7; perhaps TRBD2 as D (5 bases). The specimen was naive CD8+ T cells sorted from blood. CDR3 loop: CASSLEGASEQYF. The CDR3 DNA sequence: TGTGCCAGCAGTTTAGAGGGAGCCTCCGAGCAGTACTTC. Variable domain in full (rest from reference TRBV28 and TRBJ2-7): DVKVTQSSRYLVKRTGEKVFLECVQDMDHENMFWYRQDPGLGLRLIYFSYDVKMKEKGDIPEGYSVSREKKERFSLILESASTNQTSMYLCASSLEGASEQYFGPGTRLTVT.